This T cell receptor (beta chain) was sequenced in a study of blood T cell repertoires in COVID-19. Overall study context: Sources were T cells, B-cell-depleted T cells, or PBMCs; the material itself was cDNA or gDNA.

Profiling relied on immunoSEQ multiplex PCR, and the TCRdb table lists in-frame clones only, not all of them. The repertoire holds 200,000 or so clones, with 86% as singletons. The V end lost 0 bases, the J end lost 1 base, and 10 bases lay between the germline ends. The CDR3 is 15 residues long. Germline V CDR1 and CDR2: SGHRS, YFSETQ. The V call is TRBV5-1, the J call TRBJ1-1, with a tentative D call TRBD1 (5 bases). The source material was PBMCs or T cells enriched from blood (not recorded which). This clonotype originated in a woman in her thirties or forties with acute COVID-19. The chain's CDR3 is CASSLDGGGNTEAFF. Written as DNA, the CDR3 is TGCGCCAGCAGCTTGGACGGGGGTGGGAACACTGAAGCTTTCTTT.